These T cell receptor beta chains were read from a single sample in a study of identical twins. TCRdb fed the 5' RACE reads into MiXCR, producing one record per CDR3 protein. Here the sample spans 500,000 or so distinct CDR3 sequences, 14% being singletons. This same sample was also part of a study on yellow fever vaccine responses in identical twins.

The specimen was CD4+ T cells sorted from blood. The receptors were gathered from a woman aged 18-35 years in good health. Both conserved end residues are part of each CDR3. The order of the fields is CDR3 length, J gene, D gene, V gene, clone size, CDR3 DNA, CDR3 protein. The D gene is left open where the match is weak. Clone sizes are given selectively: once, few, many, or a class where the clone is expanded.

16 | TRBJ2-7 | TRBD2 | TRBV29-1 | many | TGCAGCGCCGGAGGGTGGCGGGAGGGCCGAGCCTACGAGCAGTACTTC | CSAGGWREGRAYEQYF
16 | TRBJ2-7 | TRBD2 | TRBV6-5 | - | TGTGCCAGCAGTTACTCGATTAGCGGGGGCGCCTACGAGCAGTACTTC | CASSYSISGGAYEQYF
16 | TRBJ1-2 | - | TRBV14 | few | TGTGCCAGCAGCCAAGGGGTTCTGGGCGGAAACTATGGCTACACCTTC | CASSQGVLGGNYGYTF
14 | TRBJ2-3 | - | TRBV7-9 | - | TGTGCCAGCAGCCCGAGGTCCCCTGCAGATACGCAGTATTTT | CASSPRSPADTQYF
15 | TRBJ1-2 | - | TRBV25-1 | - | TGTGCCAGCAGGAGTACTCTACAGGGAGTGGGTGGCTACACCTTC | CASRSTLQGVGGYTF
13 | TRBJ2-7 | - | TRBV7-2 | - | TGTGCCAGCAGAACACCACTAGTTTACGAGCAGTACTTC | CASRTPLVYEQYF
12 | TRBJ2-3 | - | TRBV7-9 | - | TGTGCCAGCAGCCTAAGGGAAGCACCGCAGTATTTT | CASSLREAPQYF
16 | TRBJ2-1 | TRBD2 | TRBV5-1 | few | TGCGCCAGCAGCTTGGCTCGGGTAGCGGGTCCCAATGAGCAGTTCTTC | CASSLARVAGPNEQFF
15 | TRBJ2-7 | - | TRBV27 | - | TGTGCCAGCAGTTCTCCGGGGGCCGGTCTTTACGAGCAGTACTTC | CASSSPGAGLYEQYF
12 | TRBJ2-3 | - | TRBV24-1 | - | TGTGCCTCCGGGACAACCACAGATACGCAGTATTTT | CASGTTTDTQYF
15 | TRBJ2-7 | - | TRBV6-5 | few | TGTGCCAGCAGTTACTCGACTCGGGATGGTGACGAGCAGTACTTC | CASSYSTRDGDEQYF
14 | TRBJ2-7 | TRBD1 | TRBV15 | many | TGTGCCACCAGCAGGGACAGGGGATACTACGAGCAGTACTTC | CATSRDRGYYEQYF
13 | TRBJ2-3 | TRBD2 | TRBV6-1 | - | TGTGCCAGCAAGACTAGCGGGGCAGATACGCAGTATTTT | CASKTSGADTQYF
17 | TRBJ1-4 | - | TRBV6-2/TRBV6-3 | many | TGTGCCAGCAGTTACGCGGAGCCCTCTGCAACTAATGAAAAACTGTTTTTT | CASSYAEPSATNEKLFF
16 | TRBJ2-4 | - | TRBV21-1 | - | TGTGCCAGCAGCAAATTCACAGTCTTAGCCAAAAACATTCAGTACTTC | CASSKFTVLAKNIQYF
13 | TRBJ1-6 | TRBD1 | TRBV5-1 | - | TGCGCCAGCAGCTTGGGACAGGGGATACCCCTCCACTTT | CASSLGQGIPLHF
12 | TRBJ2-7 | - | TRBV28 | - | TGTGCCAGCGGAGGGCAACCCTACGAGCAGTACTTC | CASGGQPYEQYF
14 | TRBJ2-1 | - | TRBV20-1 | - | TGCAGTGCTAGAAATCATCAGGGACTCTATGAGCAGTTCTTC | CSARNHQGLYEQFF
13 | TRBJ1-1 | - | TRBV18 | few | TGTGCCAGCTCACCGGACAGTAACACTGAAGCTTTCTTT | CASSPDSNTEAFF
19 | TRBJ2-4 | - | TRBV4-1 | - | TGCGCCAGCAGCCCTTATCCGAAGGGCAAGGGGCTAGCCAAAAACATTCAGTACTTC | CASSPYPKGKGLAKNIQYF
12 | TRBJ2-7 | TRBD1 | TRBV6-2/TRBV6-3 | few | TGTGCCAGCGGAAGACAGGGCTACGAGCAGTACTTC | CASGRQGYEQYF
13 | TRBJ2-3 | - | TRBV12-3/TRBV12-4 | few | TGTGCCAGCGGGCGAGCTAGCACAGATACGCAGTATTTT | CASGRASTDTQYF
12 | TRBJ1-5 | - | TRBV29-1 | few | TGCAGCGTTGGGTATCAAGATCAGCCCCAGCATTTT | CSVGYQDQPQHF
16 | TRBJ2-1 | TRBD2 | TRBV4-2 | few | TGTGCCAGCAGCCTAACCACTAGCGCGTACTACAATGAGCAGTTCTTC | CASSLTTSAYYNEQFF
17 | TRBJ2-5 | TRBD2 | TRBV10-2 | - | TGCGCCAGCAGTGACCAGACTAGCGGGAGAGTCTGGGAGACCCAGTACTTC | CASSDQTSGRVWETQYF
15 | TRBJ2-7 | TRBD1 | TRBV7-9 | - | TGTGCCAGCAGCCAGGGACAGGGGTTTTCTGACGAGCAGTACTTC | CASSQGQGFSDEQYF
15 | TRBJ1-1 | - | TRBV20-1 | few | TGCAGTGCGAATTTGTGGATCGGGATGAACACTGAAGCTTTCTTT | CSANLWIGMNTEAFF
14 | TRBJ2-5 | TRBD1 | TRBV19 | once | TGTGCCAGTAGTATAGGACAGGGCTCAGAGACCCAGTACTTC | CASSIGQGSETQYF
12 | TRBJ1-6 | TRBD1 | TRBV12-3/TRBV12-4 | many | TGTGCCAGCAGTGTACAGGGGGCACCCCTCCACTTT | CASSVQGAPLHF
19 | TRBJ2-2 | - | TRBV11-2 | few | TGTGCCAGCAGCTTATTACCCCAGGCGTGGGTAGCGAACACCGGGGAGCTGTTTTTT | CASSLLPQAWVANTGELFF
15 | TRBJ2-2 | TRBD2 | TRBV19 | - | TGTGCCAGTAGCTCCGCGGGGGGGGCCCCCGGGGAGCTGTTTTTT | CASSSAGGAPGELFF
15 | TRBJ2-5 | - | TRBV28 | - | TGTGCCAGCAGTCCCGGGATGGTCGGTCAGGAGACCCAGTACTTC | CASSPGMVGQETQYF
13 | TRBJ2-5 | - | TRBV18 | - | TGTGCCAGCTCACCAAGCCTCGTAGAGACCCAGTACTTC | CASSPSLVETQYF
12 | TRBJ2-7 | - | TRBV5-1 | few | TGCGCCAGCAGGGCAGGCGACTACGAGCAGTACTTC | CASRAGDYEQYF
13 | TRBJ2-2 | - | TRBV15 | - | TGTGCCACCAGCAGAGAGAGTATCGGGGGGCTGTTTTTT | CATSRESIGGLFF
17 | TRBJ1-2 | TRBD1 | TRBV7-2 | many | TGTGCCAGCAGCTTCGGGACAGGGGGCGCAAAAGCCTATGGCTACACCTTC | CASSFGTGGAKAYGYTF
14 | TRBJ2-7 | TRBD2 | TRBV5-4 | - | TGTGCCAGCAGCGCAGCGGGAGGGGCCTACGAGCAGTACTTC | CASSAAGGAYEQYF
15 | TRBJ2-5 | - | TRBV7-2 | few | TGTGCCAGCAGCTTAGAGCTTAGCGGTCATGTGGCCCAGTACTTC | CASSLELSGHVAQYF
13 | TRBJ2-7 | TRBD2 | TRBV6-6 | - | TGTGCCAGCAGACTCACTAGCGACTACGAGCAGTACTTC | CASRLTSDYEQYF